This TCR beta chain appears in the sequencing data of a study of beta chain features in type 1 diabetes. cDNA synthesis used the whole RNA isolate, giving expressed TCRB sequences. Samples of naive, central memory and regulatory T cells yielded a mean of about 3.4 million reads. Measured with immunoSEQ multiplex PCR; TCRdb has only the in-frame clones, and not every one. Counted here are more than 130,000 clones, less than 8.5% occurring once; the ten biggest clones make up more than 1.1%. The sample holds a few counts of this clone. V shed 4 bases, J shed 5 bases, and the junction held 10 bases outside the gene matches. In germline, CDR1 is SGHRS, CDR2 YFSETQ. The CDR3 length is 15 residues. Via CD45RO/CCR7/CD25/CD127/CD95/CD27, cells of the CD4+ naive, central memory, regulatory and stem cell-like memory subsets were sorted.

The source material was central memory CD4+ T cells from blood. This clonotype was obtained from a woman in her thirties in good health. The chain carries TRBV5-1 and TRBJ2-5; 8 bases are shared with TRBD2. In nucleotides, the CDR3 is TGCGCCAGCAGCCCGACCGCGGGGGGTTGGGAGACCCAGTACTTC. Translated: CASSPTAGGWETQYF.